This entry is about one TCR beta chain. As yet, its antigen is unknown. The data originate from a study of shared clonotypes between healthy human individuals. Positively selected for CCR7, the CD45RO-negative cells used as naive CD8 cells excluded terminally differentiated effector memory CD45RA+ cells. Assay used: immunoSEQ multiplex PCR; TCRdb lists only in-frame clones, some missing. The sample yields over 750,000 clones, around 96% seen once. Findings and caveats of the study: Shared clonotypes across all four donors exceeded non-shared ones in generation probability. Donor clonotype sharing was expected to depend on sequencing depth.

With V trimmed by 7 bases and J by 0 bases, 7 bases remained unmatched. CDR3 length: 14 amino acids. Germline V CDR1 and CDR2: SGHNT, YYREEE (reference sequence). The sample comprised naive CD8+ T cells sorted from blood. This receptor was identified in a man between 25 and 39 years old in good health. V gene TRBV5-4 combines with J gene TRBJ2-7; 7 bases map to TRBD1. The CDR3 loop reads CASRDRDSSYEQYF. CDR3 DNA sequence: TGTGCCAGCCGAGACCGGGACAGCTCCTACGAGCAGTACTTC.